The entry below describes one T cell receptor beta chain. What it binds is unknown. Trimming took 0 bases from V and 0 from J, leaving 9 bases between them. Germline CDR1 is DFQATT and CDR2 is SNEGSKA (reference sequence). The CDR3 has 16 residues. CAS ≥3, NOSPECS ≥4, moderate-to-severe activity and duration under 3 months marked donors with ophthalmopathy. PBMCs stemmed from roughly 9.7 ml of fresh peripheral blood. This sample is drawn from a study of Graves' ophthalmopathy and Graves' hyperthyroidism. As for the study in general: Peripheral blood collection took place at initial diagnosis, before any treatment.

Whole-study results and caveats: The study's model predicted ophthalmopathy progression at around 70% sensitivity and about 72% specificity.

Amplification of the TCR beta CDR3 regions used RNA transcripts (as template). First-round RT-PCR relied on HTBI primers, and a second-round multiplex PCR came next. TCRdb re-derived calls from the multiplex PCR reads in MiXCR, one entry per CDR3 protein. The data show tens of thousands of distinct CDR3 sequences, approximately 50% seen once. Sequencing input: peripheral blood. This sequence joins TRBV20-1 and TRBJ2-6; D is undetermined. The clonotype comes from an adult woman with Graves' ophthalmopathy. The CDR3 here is CSARDRRHSGANVLTF. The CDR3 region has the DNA TGCAGTGCTAGAGATCGGCGGCACTCTGGGGCCAACGTCCTGACTTTC.